A single T cell receptor (beta chain) is shown here with its context. Germline CDR1 and CDR2: SGHRS and YFSETQ. CDR3 length equals 14 residues. Trimming shortened V by 0 bases and J by 2 bases, and 6 bases separated the two germline ends. TCRdb recomputed calls from the 5' RACE reads with MiXCR, one row per CDR3 protein. The data show about 530,000 distinct CDR3 sequences, around 15% seen once. The data stem from a study of identical twins. The data also belong to a second study, concerning yellow fever vaccine responses in identical twins.

This rearrangement joins TRBV5-1 to TRBJ2-1; D gene unclear. Sequencing was carried out using CD4+ T cells sorted from blood. This sequence was found in a woman in her late teens or twenties in good health. The CDR3 reads CASSLGVAYNEQFF. CDR3 DNA sequence: TGCGCCAGCAGCTTGGGGGTAGCCTACAATGAGCAGTTCTTC.